This paragraph covers one T cell receptor beta chain sequence. Its antigen is undetermined. This sample is part of a study of beta chain features in type 1 diabetes. Reverse transcription of all isolated RNA meant that expressed TCRB transcripts were sequenced. Sequencing was performed with immunoSEQ multiplex PCR; in TCRdb, only in-frame clones are kept and a portion is missing. Of roughly 500,000 clones in the sample, 30% were seen once. V lost 3 bases to trimming and J lost 2 bases, with 16 bases between them. This CDR3 comprises 16 residues. Germline-derived CDR1 and CDR2 are LNHDA and SQIVND (reference sequence). Whole-study findings and limits: TCRB rearrangement may or may not be influenced by HLA type; here this remained unresolved. Type 1 diabetes patients showed a moderate but significant shortening of TCRB CDR3s in all four CD4+ subsets. Lower insertion and higher deletion counts appeared at VDJ junctions in type 1 diabetes patients. In the patient group, naive, central memory and Treg TCRB repertoires seemed more alike than in the healthy donor group.

The chain is built from TRBV19 and TRBJ2-5; D not resolved. The clonotype was recovered from a man between 18 and 35 years old in good health. The sample consisted of naive CD4+ T cells from blood. In DNA, the CDR3 is TGTGCCAGTAGTATTGATGCAGGCCCTCCGCAAGAGACCCAGTACTTC. Amino acid sequence: CASSIDAGPPQETQYF.